This T cell receptor beta chain was sequenced during a study of T cell responses to AZD1222 COVID-19 vaccine. The study, taken as a whole, reports: Researchers took repertoire samples only after the peak T cell response had come. Females made up more of the donors, who were largely white British, and clonal diversity may have come out too low.

Method: immunoSEQ multiplex PCR; TCRdb's copy keeps in-frame clones and lacks some. Here the sample spans 95,000 to 150,000 clones, more than 75% being singletons. As to this clone: The antigen remains unidentified.

This CDR3 is built from 18 residues. Germline V gives CDR1 LGHDT, CDR2 YNNKEL (reference sequence). The junction had 16 bases not matched to a gene; V was cut back by 5 bases and J by 3 bases. This chain joins TRBV3-1 (or the pseudogene TRBV3-2) and TRBJ1-1; 9 positions match TRBD1. The TCR originated in an adult in good health. The source was peripheral blood, collected on day 0 of AZD1222 vaccination. The CDR3 is CASSSTFGTGFADTEAFF. The CDR3 region has the DNA TGTGCCAGCAGCTCCACTTTCGGGACAGGGTTCGCGGACACTGAAGCTTTCTTT.